This paragraph covers one T cell receptor beta chain sequence. As yet, its antigen is unknown. This record comes from a study of CD8 T cells in ankylosing spondylitis. V shed 2 bases and J shed 8 bases, with 12 bases lying between them. Germline V gene sequence: CDR1 ENHRY, CDR2 SYGVKD. CDR3 length: 13 residues. It was by quantitative 5'-RACE with molecular barcodes that TCR beta libraries were made. TCRdb fed the 5' RACE reads into MiXCR, producing one record per CDR3 protein. The sample carries 290,000 or so distinct CDR3 sequences, 20% recorded once. Points from the study as a whole: Certain motif variants had earlier appeared in reactive arthritis synovial fluid and blood. The disease-linked clones had a CD8+ phenotype and low blood frequencies. Characteristic of ankylosing spondylitis blood, it appeared, was a TCR beta motif comprising about eight highly homologous variants.

The receptor was derived from a female donor with ankylosing spondylitis or in good health (not recorded which). The V and J genes are TRBV10-3 and TRBJ1-2; maybe TRBD1 (6 bases). Sequencing was performed on blood, either unsorted or a sorted T cell fraction (not recorded which). The CDR3 nucleotides are TGTGCCATCAGTGAGGTGGCAGGGGAGGGCTACACCTTC. Amino acids: CAISEVAGEGYTF.